The 26 T cell receptor beta chains below come from one sample, sequenced in a study of OX40 agonist ivuxolimab in advanced cancers. TCRdb keeps only in-frame clones here, not all; method: immunoSEQ multiplex PCR. The table lists around 77,000 clones, approximately 90% of them singletons, with 5% to 7% in the top ten. The starting material was CD4+ or CD8+ T cells sorted from blood, obtained in a trial of the OX40 agonist ivuxolimab. The receptors here all came from an adult with an advanced solid tumor such as melanoma, head and neck, liver or kidney cancer.

The chain links TRBV7-3 to TRBJ2-1; 13 positions match TRBD2. The CDR3 runs 16 residues. Germline CDR1 is SGHTA and CDR2 is FQGTGA. V shed 5 bases and J 8 bases; nucleotides not matched to a gene: 9. The CDR3 sequence is CASSPTTSGRAYEQFF. The CDR3 DNA sequence: TGTGCCAGCAGCCCTACTACTAGCGGGAGGGCTTATGAGCAGTTCTTC.

The chain uses TRBV29-1 and TRBJ2-7, with D tentatively TRBD2 (6 bases). Trimming stripped 3 bases from V and 5 bases from J, with 14 bases between. Germline lookup yields CDR1 SQVTM and CDR2 ANQGSEA. This CDR3 is 13 amino acids long. In nucleotides, the CDR3 is TGCAGCGTTGACGGCCGGGGGATGAACGAGCAGTACTTC. Translated, it gives CSVDGRGMNEQYF.

This chain uses TRBV19 with TRBJ2-5; D possibly corresponds to TRBD1 (6 bases). This CDR3 comprises 11 residues. V was clipped by 5 bases and J by 7 bases, with 8 bases between them. Germline-derived CDR1 and CDR2 are LNHDA and SQIVND (reference sequence). CDR3 sequence: CASSFRGTQYF. CDR3 DNA sequence: TGTGCCAGTAGTTTCAGGGGGACCCAGTACTTC.

The J gene is TRBJ2-2, the V gene TRBV7-3; D possibly corresponds to TRBD1 (6 bases). V lost 6 bases and J 4 bases, leaving 12 bases between the germline ends. Germline CDR1 is SGHTA and CDR2 is FQGTGA. This CDR3 is built from 14 residues. The CDR3 here is CASRGGSSTGELFF. The CDR3 bases are TGTGCCAGCAGAGGGGGTAGCTCCACCGGGGAGCTGTTTTTT.

In its sample, this clone was seen once. V usage is TRBV19 and J usage is TRBJ1-1; possibly TRBD1 for D (5 bases). The V end was cut by 7 bases, the J end by 3 bases, with 18 bases between. Looked up from germline, CDR1 is LNHDA and CDR2 is SQIVND (reference sequence). This CDR3 region has 15 residues. This chain's CDR3 is CASTQYAGGDTEAFF. The CDR3 coding sequence is TGTGCCAGTACCCAGTATGCCGGGGGAGACACTGAAGCTTTCTTT. Filled out from reference TRBV19 and TRBJ1-1, the complete variable domain reads DGGITQSPKYLFRKEGQNVTLSCEQNLNHDAMYWYRQDPGQGLRLIYYSQIVNDFQKGDIAEGYSVSREKKESFPLTVTSAQKNPTAFYLCASTQYAGGDTEAFFGQGTRLTVV.

The chain has TRBV27 and TRBJ2-2; 7 nucleotides line up with TRBD2. The CDR3 is 14 residues long. The V and J ends lost 5 bases and 3 bases, in that order; junction bases with no gene match: 3. Germline-derived CDR1 and CDR2 are MNHEY and SMNVEV (reference sequence). The CDR3 reads CASSQRDHTGELFF. The CDR3 DNA reads TGTGCCAGCAGTCAGCGGGATCACACCGGGGAGCTGTTTTTT.

The chain couples TRBV19 to TRBJ2-7; no reliable D call. There are 13 residues in the CDR3. V lost 1 base, J lost 3 bases, and 7 bases lay in between. Per germline, CDR1 LNHDA and CDR2 SQIVND (reference sequence). The CDR3 protein is CASSIGQNYEQYF. CDR3 in DNA: TGTGCCAGTAGTATAGGTCAGAACTACGAGCAGTACTTC.

This clone was counted once. The CDR3 nucleotides are TGTGCCAGCAGCCCTTCTACTAGCGGGGAGTGGGAGACCCAGTACTTC. Protein: CASSPSTSGEWETQYF. The rearrangement uses TRBV7-8 and TRBJ2-5; 10 bases fit TRBD2. The trim removed 5 bases at V and 5 bases at J, leaving 11 bases unmatched. The CDR3 is 16 amino acids. CDR1 and CDR2 (germline): SGHVS, FQNEAQ. Full variable domain (missing parts from reference TRBV7-8 and TRBJ2-5): GAGVSQSPRYKVAKRGQDVALRCDPISGHVSLFWYQQALGQGPEFLTYFQNEAQLDKSGLPSDRFFAERPEGSVSTLKIQRTQQEDSAVYLCASSPSTSGEWETQYFGPGTRLLVL.

The chain joins TRBV9 to TRBJ2-1, with D maybe TRBD1 (5 bases). CDR1 SGDLS and CDR2 YYNGEE come from the germline V gene. V lost 0 bases and J lost 4, with 11 bases in between. The CDR3 extends over 15 amino acids. The CDR3 loop reads CASSVEPTAYNEQFF. The CDR3 bases are TGTGCCAGCAGCGTAGAGCCGACAGCATACAATGAGCAGTTCTTC. The variable domain in full, completed from reference TRBV9 and TRBJ2-1, reads DSGVTQTPKHLITATGQRVTLRCSPRSGDLSVYWYQQSLDQGLQFLIQYYNGEERAKGNILERFSAQQFPDLHSELNLSSLELGDSALYFCASSVEPTAYNEQFFGPGTRLTVL.

The CDR3 DNA sequence: TGTGCCAGCAGCTTGGAGGGGGGGCGTTATGAAAAACTGTTTTTT. This codes for CASSLEGGRYEKLFF. The chain employs TRBV5-5 and TRBJ1-4; D perhaps matches TRBD1 (6 bases). CDR3 length: 15 amino acids. Germline assignment: CDR1 SGHKS and CDR2 YYEKEE (reference sequence). Trimming stripped 0 bases from V and 6 bases from J, with 12 bases between.

The rearrangement links TRBV19 to TRBJ1-2; maybe TRBD1 (6 bases). The CDR3 has 14 amino acids. Germline loops: CDR1 LNHDA, CDR2 SQIVND (reference sequence). The V and J ends lost 6 bases and 6 bases respectively, with 17 bases between them. CDR3 nucleotides: TGTGCCAGTAGGATGGGGGGCGGGAGAGATGGCTACACCTTC. Translated, it gives CASRMGGGRDGYTF. Complete variable domain (other parts from reference TRBV19 and TRBJ1-2): DGGITQSPKYLFRKEGQNVTLSCEQNLNHDAMYWYRQDPGQGLRLIYYSQIVNDFQKGDIAEGYSVSREKKESFPLTVTSAQKNPTAFYLCASRMGGGRDGYTFGSGTRLTVV.

CDR3 coding DNA: TGTGCCAGCAGCCTTGGACAGGGGGAAAGCCAAGAGACCCAGTACTTC. Encoded protein: CASSLGQGESQETQYF. This chain links TRBV9 with TRBJ2-5; TRBD1 matches 10 bases. CDR1 SGDLS and CDR2 YYNGEE come from the germline V gene. Unmatched junction bases numbered 7, after V lost 4 bases and J lost 1 base. CDR3 size: 16 residues.

The J gene is TRBJ1-5, the V gene TRBV13; the D is unclear. CDR1 is PRHDT, CDR2 FYEKMQ, per germline (reference sequence). Trimming cost V 3 bases and J 2 bases, with 8 bases left between them. The CDR3 covers 14 residues. Written as DNA, the CDR3 is TGTGCCAGCAGCTTTGGAGAGGGCAATCAGCCCCAGCATTTT. It translates to CASSFGEGNQPQHF. Filled out from reference TRBV13 and TRBJ1-5, the complete variable domain reads AAGVIQSPRHLIKEKRETATLKCYPIPRHDTVYWYQQGPGQDPQFLISFYEKMQSDKGSIPDRFSAQQFSDYHSELNMSSLELGDSALYFCASSFGEGNQPQHFGDGTRLSIL.

This clone is categorized as medium-sized. This rearrangement joins TRBV9 to TRBJ1-2; tentatively, D is TRBD1 (5 bases). Germline V gene sequence: CDR1 SGDLS, CDR2 YYNGEE. The CDR3 length is 13 residues. The V end lost 4 bases, the J end lost 1 base, and 8 bases lay between the germline ends. The CDR3 nucleotides read TGTGCCAGCAGCCTGGGGCATAACTATGGCTACACCTTC. Amino acids: CASSLGHNYGYTF.

This chain connects TRBV29-1 to TRBJ2-7; D may be TRBD2 (5 bases). Germline CDR1 reads SQVTM; CDR2 reads ANQGSEA. V was pared by 2 bases and J by 4 bases, with 15 bases between. The CDR3 is 14 amino acids. Written as DNA, the CDR3 is TGCAGCGTTGAACCGGGATACTCGGGTTACGAGCAGTACTTC. Its protein product is CSVEPGYSGYEQYF.

The rearrangement uses TRBV28 and TRBJ2-7; TRBD2 is a possible D gene (5 bases). This CDR3 contains 14 residues. V lost 1 base, J lost 6 bases, and 13 bases lay in between. The V gene's germline CDR1 is MDHEN and CDR2 SYDVKM. The CDR3 loop reads CASSLFRTLAEQYF. The CDR3, as DNA: TGTGCCAGCAGTTTATTCAGGACTCTAGCCGAGCAGTACTTC.

CDR3 sequence (DNA): TGTGCCAGCAGCTTCGGACCTAGCGGGGACGAGCAGTACTTC. It encodes CASSFGPSGDEQYF. This chain connects TRBV7-2 to TRBJ2-7, with TRBD2 matching over 9 bases. The CDR3 contains 14 residues. The trim removed 3 bases at V and 5 bases at J, leaving 5 bases unmatched. Per germline, CDR1 SGHTA and CDR2 FQGNSA. The complete variable domain, with remaining parts taken from reference TRBV7-2 and TRBJ2-7, reads GAGVSQSPSNKVTEKGKDVELRCDPISGHTALYWYRQSLGQGLEFLIYFQGNSAPDKSGLPSDRFSAERTGGSVSTLTIQRTQQEDSAVYLCASSFGPSGDEQYFGPGTRLTVT.

The gene calls are TRBV29-1 and TRBJ2-7; 11 bases map to TRBD1. Germline V gives CDR1 SQVTM, CDR2 ANQGSEA. The V and J ends lost 0 bases and 7 bases, in that order; junction bases with no gene match: 8. CDR3 length: 15 amino acids. CDR3 in DNA: TGCAGCGTTGAAGATCGGGGACAGGGGGTTGGGGAGCAGTACTTC. This translates into CSVEDRGQGVGEQYF.

The rearrangement uses TRBV27 and TRBJ1-1, with D hard to call. Germline CDR1 reads MNHEY; CDR2 reads SMNVEV (reference sequence). Trimming took 6 bases from V and 6 from J, leaving 11 bases between them. The CDR3 covers 12 residues. The CDR3 region has the DNA TGTGCCAGCAGGGCCAGTCGCGCTGAAGCTTTCTTT. It encodes CASRASRAEAFF.

V gene TRBV11-2 combines with J gene TRBJ2-1; TRBD2 is a possible D gene (6 bases). Trimming stripped 0 bases from V and 10 bases from J, with 13 bases between. The germline V gene has CDR1 SGHAT and CDR2 FQNNGV. CDR3 size: 14 residues. CDR3 in DNA: TGTGCCAGCAGCTTAGAAGGTGGACTACCCGAGCAGTTCTTC. The encoded protein is CASSLEGGLPEQFF.

This chain connects TRBV29-1 to TRBJ2-7, with no clear D. V lost 6 bases and J lost 3, with 6 bases in between. This CDR3 has 10 amino acids. Germline V CDR1 and CDR2: SQVTM, ANQGSEA. The CDR3: CSVGDYEQYF. DNA of the CDR3: TGCAGCGTGGGCGACTACGAGCAGTACTTC.

The rearrangement uses TRBV7-9 and TRBJ2-1; TRBD2 matches at 11 bases. Looked up from germline, CDR1 is SEHNR and CDR2 is FQNEAQ (reference sequence). J lost 8 bases, V lost 0 bases, and 6 bases had no gene match. This CDR3 comprises 16 residues. The CDR3 sequence is CASSLASGGASDEQFF. CDR3 sequence (DNA): TGTGCCAGCAGCTTAGCTAGCGGGGGGGCTTCGGATGAGCAGTTCTTC.

The V and J genes are TRBV28 and TRBJ1-2; 7 bases map to TRBD1. V was clipped by 11 bases and J by 4 bases; unmatched bases: 10. From germline, CDR1 is MDHEN and CDR2 SYDVKM. The CDR3 has 13 residues. The DNA for the CDR3 is TGTGCCTCTTACGACAGGGCGGGCTATGGCTACACCTTC. This codes for CASYDRAGYGYTF.

The chain links TRBV4-1 to TRBJ2-7, with D tentatively TRBD1 or TRBD2 (5 bases each). The germline gives CDR1 MGHRA, CDR2 YSYEKL. Trimming removed 1 base at V and 1 base at J, with 11 bases between. The CDR3 is 15 amino acids. Here the CDR3 reads CASSQVEGPSYEQYF. In DNA form, the CDR3 reads TGCGCCAGCAGCCAAGTTGAGGGACCTTCCTACGAGCAGTACTTC.

The rearrangement links TRBV6-6 to TRBJ2-7; D is tentatively TRBD1 or TRBD2 (5 bases each). Trimming cost V 7 bases and J 6 bases, with 13 bases left between them. The CDR3 spans 12 residues. The germline CDR1 and CDR2 sequences are MNHNY and SVGAGI (reference sequence). The CDR3 loop reads CASTLGTAEQYF. The CDR3 bases are TGTGCCAGCACCTTAGGGACCGCCGAGCAGTACTTC.

The V and J genes are TRBV4-2 and TRBJ2-1; 15 bases fit TRBD2. The J segment lost 0 bases and the V segment lost 0 bases, leaving 9 bases of the junction unmatched. Germline V gene lookup returns CDR1 LGHNA and CDR2 YNFKEQ. CDR3 length equals 21 residues. The CDR3 DNA reads as TGTGCCAGCAGCCAAGATGAAGGGACTAGCGGGAGGCCTAGCTCCTACAATGAGCAGTTCTTC. Amino acid sequence: CASSQDEGTSGRPSSYNEQFF.